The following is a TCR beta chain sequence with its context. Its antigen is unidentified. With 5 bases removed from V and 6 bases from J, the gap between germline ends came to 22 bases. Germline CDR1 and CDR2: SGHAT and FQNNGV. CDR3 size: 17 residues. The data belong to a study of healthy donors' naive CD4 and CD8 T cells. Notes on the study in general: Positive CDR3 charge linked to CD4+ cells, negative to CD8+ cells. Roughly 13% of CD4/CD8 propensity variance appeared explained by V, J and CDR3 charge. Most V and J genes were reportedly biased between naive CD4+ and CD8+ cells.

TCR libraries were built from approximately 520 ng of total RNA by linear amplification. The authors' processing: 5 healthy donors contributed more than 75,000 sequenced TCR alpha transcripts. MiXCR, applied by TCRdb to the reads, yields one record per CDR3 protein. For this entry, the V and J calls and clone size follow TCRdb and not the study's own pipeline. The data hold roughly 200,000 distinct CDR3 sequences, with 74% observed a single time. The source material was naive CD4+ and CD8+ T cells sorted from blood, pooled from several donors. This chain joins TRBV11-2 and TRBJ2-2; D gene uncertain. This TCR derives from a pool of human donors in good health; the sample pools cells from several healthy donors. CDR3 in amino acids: CASSPQELGLSAGELFF. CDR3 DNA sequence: TGTGCCAGCAGCCCCCAGGAGCTAGGTCTGAGCGCCGGGGAGCTGTTTTTT.